This T cell receptor (beta chain) originates from a study of shared clonotypes between healthy human individuals. CD45RO negativity and positive selection for CCR7 defined naive CD8 cells, a population that excluded terminally differentiated effector memory CD45RA+ cells. The assay was immunoSEQ multiplex PCR, and TCRdb's table has in-frame clones only and misses some. This table holds some 2.1 million clones, about 95% found once. CDR1 is LNHDA and CDR2 is SQIVND in the germline V gene (reference sequence). There are 11 residues in the CDR3. V lost 7 bases to trimming and J lost 6 bases, with 9 bases between them.

Sequenced input: naive CD8+ T cells sorted from blood. The TCR sequence derives from a man aged 18 to 29 in good health. The genes are TRBV19 and TRBJ1-1; D uncertain. DNA for the CDR3: TGTGCCAGTATCGACGGACCTGAAGCTTTCTTT. Its protein product is CASIDGPEAFF.